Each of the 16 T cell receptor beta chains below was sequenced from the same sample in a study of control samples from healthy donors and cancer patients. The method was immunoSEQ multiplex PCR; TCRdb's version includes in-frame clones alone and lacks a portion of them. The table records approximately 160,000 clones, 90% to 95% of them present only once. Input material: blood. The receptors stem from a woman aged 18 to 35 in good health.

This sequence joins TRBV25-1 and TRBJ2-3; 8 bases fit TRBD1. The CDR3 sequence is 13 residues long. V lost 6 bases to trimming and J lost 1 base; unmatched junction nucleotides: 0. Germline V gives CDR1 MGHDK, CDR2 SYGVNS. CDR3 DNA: TGTGCCAGCAGGGACAGGGGCACAGATACGCAGTATTTT. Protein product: CASRDRGTDTQYF.

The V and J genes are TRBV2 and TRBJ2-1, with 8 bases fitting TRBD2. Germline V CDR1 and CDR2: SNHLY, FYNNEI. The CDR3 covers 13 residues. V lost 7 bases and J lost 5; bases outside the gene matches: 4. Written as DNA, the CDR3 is TGTGCCAGCAAACTAGCGGCGAACAATGAGCAGTTCTTC. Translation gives CASKLAANNEQFF.

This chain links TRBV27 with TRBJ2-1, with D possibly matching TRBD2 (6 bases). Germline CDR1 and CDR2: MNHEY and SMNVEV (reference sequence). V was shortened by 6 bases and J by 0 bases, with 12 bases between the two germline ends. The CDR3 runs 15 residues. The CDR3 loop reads CASRRGASSYNEQFF. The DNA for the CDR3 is TGTGCCAGCAGGCGGGGCGCTAGCTCCTACAATGAGCAGTTCTTC.

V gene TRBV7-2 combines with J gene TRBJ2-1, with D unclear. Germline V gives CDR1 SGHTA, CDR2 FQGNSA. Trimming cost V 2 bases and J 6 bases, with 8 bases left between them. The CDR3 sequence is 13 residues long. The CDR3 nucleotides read TGTGCCAGCAGCTTACTGGTTCCCAATGAGCAGTTCTTC. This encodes CASSLLVPNEQFF.

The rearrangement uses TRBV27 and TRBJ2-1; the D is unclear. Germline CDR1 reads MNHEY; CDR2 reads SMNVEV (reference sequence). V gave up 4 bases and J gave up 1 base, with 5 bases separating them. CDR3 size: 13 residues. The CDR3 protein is CASSSSSYNEQFF. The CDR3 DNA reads TGTGCCAGCAGTTCTTCATCCTACAATGAGCAGTTCTTC.

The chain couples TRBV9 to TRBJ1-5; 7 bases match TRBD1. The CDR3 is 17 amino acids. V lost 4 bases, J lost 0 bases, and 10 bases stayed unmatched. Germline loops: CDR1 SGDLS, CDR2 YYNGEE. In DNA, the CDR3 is TGTGCCAGCAGCCCCCTGGGACAGCCTTATAGCAATCAGCCCCAGCATTTT. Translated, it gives CASSPLGQPYSNQPQHF.

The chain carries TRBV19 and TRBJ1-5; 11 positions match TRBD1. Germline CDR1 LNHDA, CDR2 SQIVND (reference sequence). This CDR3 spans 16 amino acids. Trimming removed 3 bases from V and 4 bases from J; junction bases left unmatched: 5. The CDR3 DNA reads TGTGCCAGTAGTATCACGGGGACAGGGGGAAATCAGCCCCAGCATTTT. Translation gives CASSITGTGGNQPQHF.

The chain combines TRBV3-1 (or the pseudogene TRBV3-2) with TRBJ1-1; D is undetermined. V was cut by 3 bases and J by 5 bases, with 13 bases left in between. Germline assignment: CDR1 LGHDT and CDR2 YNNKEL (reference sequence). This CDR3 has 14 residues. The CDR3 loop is CASSHRSRSTEAFF. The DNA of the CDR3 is TGTGCCAGCAGCCATCGATCGAGGAGTACTGAAGCTTTCTTT.

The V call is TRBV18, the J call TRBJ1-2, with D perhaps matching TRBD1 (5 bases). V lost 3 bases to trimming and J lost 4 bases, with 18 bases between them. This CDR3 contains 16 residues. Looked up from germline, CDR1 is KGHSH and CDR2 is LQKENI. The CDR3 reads CASSPFLSQGTYGYTF. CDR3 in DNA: TGTGCCAGCTCACCTTTCCTGTCCCAGGGAACCTATGGCTACACCTTC.

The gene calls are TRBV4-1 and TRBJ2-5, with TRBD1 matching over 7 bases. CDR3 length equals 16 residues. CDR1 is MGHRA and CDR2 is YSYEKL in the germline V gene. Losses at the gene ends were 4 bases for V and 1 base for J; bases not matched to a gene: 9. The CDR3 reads CASSLLPGQSQETQYF. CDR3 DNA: TGCGCCAGCAGCCTCCTCCCGGGACAGAGCCAAGAGACCCAGTACTTC.

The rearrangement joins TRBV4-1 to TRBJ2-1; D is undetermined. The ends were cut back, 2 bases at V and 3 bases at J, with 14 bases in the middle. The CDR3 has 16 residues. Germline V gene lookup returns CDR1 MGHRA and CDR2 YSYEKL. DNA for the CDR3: TGCGCCAGCAGCCAACAGGCCAGCGAACGCTACAATGAGCAGTTCTTC. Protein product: CASSQQASERYNEQFF.

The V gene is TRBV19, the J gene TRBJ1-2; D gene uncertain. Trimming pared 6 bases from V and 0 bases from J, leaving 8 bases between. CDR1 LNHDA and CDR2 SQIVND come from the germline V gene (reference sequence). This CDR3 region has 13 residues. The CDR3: CASSRSANYGYTF. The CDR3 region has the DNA TGTGCCAGTAGCCGGTCAGCTAACTATGGCTACACCTTC.

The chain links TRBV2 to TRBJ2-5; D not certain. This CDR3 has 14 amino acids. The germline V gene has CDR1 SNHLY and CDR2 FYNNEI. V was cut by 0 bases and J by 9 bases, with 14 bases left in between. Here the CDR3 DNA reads TGTGCCAGCAGTGAAGCGGCGGTTGGGCCGGCCCAGTACTTC. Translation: CASSEAAVGPAQYF.

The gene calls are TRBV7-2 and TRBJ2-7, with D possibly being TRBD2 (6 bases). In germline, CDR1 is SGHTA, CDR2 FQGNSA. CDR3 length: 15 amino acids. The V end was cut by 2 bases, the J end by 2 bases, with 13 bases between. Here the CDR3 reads CASSLSRDSAYEQYF. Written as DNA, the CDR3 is TGTGCCAGCAGCTTATCACGGGACTCCGCCTACGAGCAGTACTTC.

As DNA, the CDR3 is TGTGCTAGTGGTTTGGTACATTGGGACAGGGAAGGTAATCAGCCCCAGCATTTT. This gives the protein CASGLVHWDREGNQPQHF. This rearrangement joins TRBV12-5 to TRBJ1-5; 9 nucleotides align to TRBD1. The CDR3 has 18 residues. CDR1 LGHNT and CDR2 FRNRAP come from the germline V gene. J lost 4 bases, V lost 0 bases, and 10 bases had no gene match.

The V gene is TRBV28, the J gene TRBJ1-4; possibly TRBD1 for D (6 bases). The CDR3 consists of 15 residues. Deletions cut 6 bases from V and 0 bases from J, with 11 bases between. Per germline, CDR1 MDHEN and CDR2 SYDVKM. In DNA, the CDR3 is TGTGCCAGCAGCGGCAGGGGTGCAACTAATGAAAAACTGTTTTTT. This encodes CASSGRGATNEKLFF.